This T cell receptor beta chain was identified in a study of blood T cell repertoires in COVID-19. Profiling relied on immunoSEQ multiplex PCR, and the TCRdb table lists in-frame clones only, not all of them. The sample shows around 230,000 clones, 81% of them seen only once. This clonotype was sampled from a woman older than 75 with acute or convalescent COVID-19. The sample consisted of peripheral blood.

For the CDR3, the DNA is TGTGCCAGCAGCGTATCCGGGACAGGGTACAATGAGCAGTTCTTC. Amino acids: CASSVSGTGYNEQFF. This sequence joins TRBV7-9 and TRBJ2-1, with 9 bases that match TRBD1. This CDR3 region has 15 residues. The junction had 6 bases not matched to a gene; V was cut back by 5 bases and J by 4 bases. Germline V gene data show CDR1 as SEHNR and CDR2 as FQNEAQ (reference sequence).